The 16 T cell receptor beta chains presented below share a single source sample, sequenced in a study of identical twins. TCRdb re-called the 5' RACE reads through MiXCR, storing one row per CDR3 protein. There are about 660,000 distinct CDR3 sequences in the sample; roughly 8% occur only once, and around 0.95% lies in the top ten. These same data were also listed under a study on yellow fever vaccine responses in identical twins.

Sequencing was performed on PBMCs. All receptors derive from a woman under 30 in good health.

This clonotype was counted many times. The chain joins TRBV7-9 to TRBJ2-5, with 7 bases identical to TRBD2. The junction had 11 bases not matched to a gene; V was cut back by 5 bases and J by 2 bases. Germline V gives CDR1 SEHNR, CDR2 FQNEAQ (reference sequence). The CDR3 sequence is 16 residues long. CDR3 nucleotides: TGTGCCAGCAGCACTGCCCTTCTAGCGGATCAAGAGACCCAGTACTTC. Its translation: CASSTALLADQETQYF.

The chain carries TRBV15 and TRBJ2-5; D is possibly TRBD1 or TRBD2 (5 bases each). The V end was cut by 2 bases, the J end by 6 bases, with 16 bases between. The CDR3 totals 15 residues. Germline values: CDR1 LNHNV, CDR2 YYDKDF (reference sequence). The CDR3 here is CATSRTGTDGKTQYF. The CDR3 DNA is TGTGCCACCAGCAGAACCGGGACGGATGGGAAGACCCAGTACTTC.

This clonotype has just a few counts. CDR3 region: CSARDSLRTRTDTQYF. The CDR3 nucleotides read TGCAGTGCTAGGGACTCCCTCAGGACAAGAACAGATACGCAGTATTTT. V and J are TRBV20-1 and TRBJ2-3, with D tentatively TRBD1 or TRBD2 (5 bases each). The germline CDR1 and CDR2 sequences are DFQATT and SNEGSKA (reference sequence). The CDR3 extends over 16 amino acids. V gave up 3 bases and J gave up 3 bases, with 19 bases separating them.

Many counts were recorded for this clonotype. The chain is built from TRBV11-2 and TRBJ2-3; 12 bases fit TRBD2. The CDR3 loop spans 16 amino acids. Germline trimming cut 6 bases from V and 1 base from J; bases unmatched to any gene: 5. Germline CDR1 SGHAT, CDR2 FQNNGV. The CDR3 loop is CASRSRTSGGTDTQYF. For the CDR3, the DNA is TGTGCCAGCAGATCCAGGACTAGCGGGGGCACAGATACGCAGTATTTT.

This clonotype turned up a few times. The CDR3 protein is CASKQRELGEQYF. The CDR3 DNA reads TGCGCCAGCAAACAGCGGGAGTTGGGCGAGCAGTACTTC. This rearrangement joins TRBV10-2 to TRBJ2-7; TRBD2 matches at 8 bases. Germline-derived CDR1 and CDR2 are WSHSY and SAAADI. The CDR3 is 13 residues long. The trim removed 7 bases at V and 6 bases at J, leaving 8 bases unmatched.

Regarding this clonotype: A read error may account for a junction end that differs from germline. The CDR3 protein is CASSIALLSGEERWDEQFF. The CDR3 DNA follows: TGTGCCAGCAGCATAGCTCTCCTTAGCGGGGAAGAGAGGTGGGATGAGCAGTTCTTC. The chain is built from TRBV11-1 and TRBJ2-1, with 8 bases matching TRBD2. The germline gives CDR1 SGHAT, CDR2 FQDESV (reference sequence). The CDR3 runs 19 residues. Together with reference TRBV11-1 and TRBJ2-1, the CDR3 gives the full variable domain: EAEVAQSPRYKITEKSQAVAFWCDPISGHATLYWYRQILGQGPELLVQFQDESVVDDSQLPKDRFSAERLKGVDSTLKIQPAELGDSAMYLCASSIALLSGEERWDEQFFGPGTRLTVL.

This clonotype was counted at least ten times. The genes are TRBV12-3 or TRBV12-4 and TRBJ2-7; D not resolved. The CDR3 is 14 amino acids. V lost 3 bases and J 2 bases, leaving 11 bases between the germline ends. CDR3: CASSLSSRAYEQYF. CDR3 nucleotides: TGTGCCAGCAGTTTGTCTTCCAGAGCCTACGAGCAGTACTTC.

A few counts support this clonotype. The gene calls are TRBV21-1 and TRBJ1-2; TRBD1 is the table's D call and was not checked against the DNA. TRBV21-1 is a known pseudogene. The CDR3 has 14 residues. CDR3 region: CASSSRGRSYGYTF. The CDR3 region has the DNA TGTGCCAGCAGCTCCAGGGGGCGCAGCTATGGCTACACCTTC.

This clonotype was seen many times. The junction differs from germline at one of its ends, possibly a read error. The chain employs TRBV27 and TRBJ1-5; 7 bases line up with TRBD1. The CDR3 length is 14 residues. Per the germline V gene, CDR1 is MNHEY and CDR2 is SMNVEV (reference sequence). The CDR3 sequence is CASSLTGSNQPQHF. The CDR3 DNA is TGCGCCAGCAGCTTGACAGGGAGCAATCAGCCCCAGCATTTT.

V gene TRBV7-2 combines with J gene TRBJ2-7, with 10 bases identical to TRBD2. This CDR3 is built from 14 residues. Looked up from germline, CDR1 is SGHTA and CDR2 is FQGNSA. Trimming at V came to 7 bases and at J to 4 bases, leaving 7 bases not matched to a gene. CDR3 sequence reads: CASTTGTSAYEQYF. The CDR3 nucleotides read TGTGCCAGCACCACCGGGACTAGCGCTTACGAGCAGTACTTC.

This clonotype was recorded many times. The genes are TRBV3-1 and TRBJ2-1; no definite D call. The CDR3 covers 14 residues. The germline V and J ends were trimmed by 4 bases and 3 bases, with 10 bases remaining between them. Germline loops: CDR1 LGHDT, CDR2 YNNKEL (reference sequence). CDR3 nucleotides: TGTGCCAGCAGCCCCTTTCGAGTCTACAATGAGCAGTTCTTC. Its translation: CASSPFRVYNEQFF.

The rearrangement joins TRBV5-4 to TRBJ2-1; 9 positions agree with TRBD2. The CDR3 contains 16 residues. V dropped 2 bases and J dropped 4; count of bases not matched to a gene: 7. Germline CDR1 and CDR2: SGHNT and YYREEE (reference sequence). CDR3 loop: CASSFGRLAEYNEQFF. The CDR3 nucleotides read TGTGCCAGCAGCTTTGGTCGACTAGCGGAATACAATGAGCAGTTCTTC. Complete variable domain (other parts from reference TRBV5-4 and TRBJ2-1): ETGVTQSPTHLIKTRGQQVTLRCSSQSGHNTVSWYQQALGQGPQFIFQYYREEENGRGNFPPRFSGLQFPNYSSELNVNALELDDSALYLCASSFGRLAEYNEQFFGPGTRLTVL.

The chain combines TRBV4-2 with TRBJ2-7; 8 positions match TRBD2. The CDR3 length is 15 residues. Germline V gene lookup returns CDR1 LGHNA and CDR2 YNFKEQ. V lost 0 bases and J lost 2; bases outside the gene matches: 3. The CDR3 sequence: CASSQEGRGAYEQYF. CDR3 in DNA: TGTGCCAGCAGCCAAGAAGGGCGGGGGGCCTACGAGCAGTACTTC.

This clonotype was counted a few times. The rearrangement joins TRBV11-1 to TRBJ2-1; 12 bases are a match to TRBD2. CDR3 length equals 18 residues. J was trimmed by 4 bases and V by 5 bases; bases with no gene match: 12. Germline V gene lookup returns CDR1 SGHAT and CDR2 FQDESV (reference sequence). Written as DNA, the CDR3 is TGTGCCAGCAGCCTTCCCGGACTAGCGGGACTAACATACAATGAGCAGTTCTTC. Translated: CASSLPGLAGLTYNEQFF.

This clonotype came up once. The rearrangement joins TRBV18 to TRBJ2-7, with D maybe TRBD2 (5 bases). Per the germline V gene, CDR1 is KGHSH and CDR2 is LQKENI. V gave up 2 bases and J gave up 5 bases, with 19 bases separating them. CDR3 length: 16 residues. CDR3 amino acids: CASSPKEAGLYHEQYF. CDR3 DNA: TGTGCCAGCTCACCAAAGGAGGCAGGACTTTATCACGAGCAGTACTTC.

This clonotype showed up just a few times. Here the CDR3 reads CASSLAGRGVNTGELFF. DNA of the CDR3: TGTGCCAGCAGTTTAGCTGGGAGGGGGGTGAACACCGGGGAGCTGTTTTTT. The chain couples TRBV12-3 or TRBV12-4 to TRBJ2-2; tentative D call: TRBD2 (7 bases). The CDR3 sequence is 17 residues long. V was shortened by 0 bases and J by 1 base, with 12 bases between the two germline ends.